The present TCR beta chain was sequenced within a study of cytomegalovirus exposure and HLA in healthy donors. In the study overall: Both the approximately 130 validation repertoires and the roughly 700 first-cohort repertoires used the same platform, as reported by a later analysis. The study, taken as a whole, reports: Associated with cytomegalovirus, according to the listing, were about 160 TCR beta chains. Cytomegalovirus status, reportedly, was diagnosed with high specificity and sensitivity by the classifier.

Measured with immunoSEQ multiplex PCR; TCRdb has only the in-frame clones, and not every one. The table shows more than 80,000 clones, with roughly 95% occurring only once. This CDR3 contains 14 residues. V shed 11 bases, J shed 3 bases, and the junction held 6 bases outside the gene matches. Germline V gene lookup returns CDR1 PRHDT and CDR2 FYEKMQ (reference sequence). This clone was seen a handful of times. What it binds is not known. The clonotype originates from a woman aged 18-29 years in good health and CMV-seronegative. The sample consisted of PBMCs. V usage is TRBV13 and J usage is TRBJ2-2, with 10 positions matching TRBD1. The CDR3 is CAARDRGDTGELFF. The CDR3 DNA sequence: TGTGCCGCCCGGGACAGGGGTGACACCGGGGAGCTGTTTTTT.